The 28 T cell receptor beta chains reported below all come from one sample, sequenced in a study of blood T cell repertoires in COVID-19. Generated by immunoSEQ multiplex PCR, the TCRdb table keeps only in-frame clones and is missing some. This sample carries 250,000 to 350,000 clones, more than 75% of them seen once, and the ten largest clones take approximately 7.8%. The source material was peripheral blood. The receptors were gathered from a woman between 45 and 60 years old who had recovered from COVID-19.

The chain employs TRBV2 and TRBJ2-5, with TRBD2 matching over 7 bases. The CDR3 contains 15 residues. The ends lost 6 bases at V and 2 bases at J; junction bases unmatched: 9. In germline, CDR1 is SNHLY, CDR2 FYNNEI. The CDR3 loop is CASSDQTSRQETQYF. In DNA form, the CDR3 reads TGTGCCAGCAGCGACCAGACTAGCAGACAAGAGACCCAGTACTTC.

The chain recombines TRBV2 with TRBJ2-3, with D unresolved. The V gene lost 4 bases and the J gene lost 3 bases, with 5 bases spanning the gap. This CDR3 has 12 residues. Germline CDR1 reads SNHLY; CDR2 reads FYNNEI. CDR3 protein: CASSGETDTQYF. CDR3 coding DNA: TGTGCCAGCAGTGGTGAGACAGATACGCAGTATTTT.

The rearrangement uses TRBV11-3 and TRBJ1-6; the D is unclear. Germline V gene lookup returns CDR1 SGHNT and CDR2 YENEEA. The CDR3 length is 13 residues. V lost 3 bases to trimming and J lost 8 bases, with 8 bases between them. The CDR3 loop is CASSFNRHSPLHF. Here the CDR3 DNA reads TGTGCCAGCAGCTTTAACAGACATTCACCCCTCCACTTT.

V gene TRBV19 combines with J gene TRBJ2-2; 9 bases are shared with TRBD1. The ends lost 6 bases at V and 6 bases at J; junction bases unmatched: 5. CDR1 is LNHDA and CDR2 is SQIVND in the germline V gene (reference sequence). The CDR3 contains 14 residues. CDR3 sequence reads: CASRTTGGAGELFF. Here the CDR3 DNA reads TGTGCCAGTAGAACAACAGGGGGCGCCGGGGAGCTGTTTTTT.

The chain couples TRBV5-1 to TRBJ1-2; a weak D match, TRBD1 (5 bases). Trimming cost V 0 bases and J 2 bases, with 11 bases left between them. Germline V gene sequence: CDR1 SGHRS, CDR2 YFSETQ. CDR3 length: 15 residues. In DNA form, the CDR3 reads TGCGCCAGCAGCTTGGCCGGGGGAGCGAACTATGGCTACACCTTC. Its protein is CASSLAGGANYGYTF.

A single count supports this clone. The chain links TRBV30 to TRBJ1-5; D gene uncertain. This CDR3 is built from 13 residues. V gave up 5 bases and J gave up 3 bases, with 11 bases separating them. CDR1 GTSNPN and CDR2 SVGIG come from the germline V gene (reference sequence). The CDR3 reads CAWSTRNNQPQHF. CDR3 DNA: TGTGCCTGGTCGACAAGGAACAATCAGCCCCAGCATTTT.

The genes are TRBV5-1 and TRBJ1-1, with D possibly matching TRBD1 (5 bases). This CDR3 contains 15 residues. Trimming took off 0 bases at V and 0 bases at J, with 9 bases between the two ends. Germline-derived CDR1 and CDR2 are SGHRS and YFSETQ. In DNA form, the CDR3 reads TGCGCCAGCAGCTTGGGGACATACATGAACACTGAAGCTTTCTTT. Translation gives CASSLGTYMNTEAFF.

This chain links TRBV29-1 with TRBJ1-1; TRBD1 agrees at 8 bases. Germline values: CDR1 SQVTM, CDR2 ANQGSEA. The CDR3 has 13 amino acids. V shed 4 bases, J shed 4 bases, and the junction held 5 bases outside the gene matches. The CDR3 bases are TGCAGCGTTGGACAGGGGTTAGGCACTGAAGCTTTCTTT. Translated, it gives CSVGQGLGTEAFF. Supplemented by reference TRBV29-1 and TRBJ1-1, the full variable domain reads SAVISQKPSRDICQRGTSLTIQCQVDSQVTMMFWYRQQPGQSLTLIATANQGSEATYESGFVIDKFPISRPNLTFSTLTVSNMSPEDSSIYLCSVGQGLGTEAFFGQGTRLTVV.

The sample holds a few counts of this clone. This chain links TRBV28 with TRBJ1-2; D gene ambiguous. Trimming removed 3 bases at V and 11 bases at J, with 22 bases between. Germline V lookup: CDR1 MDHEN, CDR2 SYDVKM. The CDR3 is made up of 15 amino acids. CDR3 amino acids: CASSFSSEEREVYTF. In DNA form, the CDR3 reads TGTGCCAGCAGTTTTTCTTCAGAGGAGCGGGAGGTTTACACCTTC.

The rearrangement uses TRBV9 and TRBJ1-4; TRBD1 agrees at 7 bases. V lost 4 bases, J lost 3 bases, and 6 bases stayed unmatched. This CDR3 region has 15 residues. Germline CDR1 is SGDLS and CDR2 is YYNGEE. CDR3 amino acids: CASSPTGWPNEKLFF. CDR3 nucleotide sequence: TGTGCCAGCAGCCCGACAGGGTGGCCTAATGAAAAACTGTTTTTT.

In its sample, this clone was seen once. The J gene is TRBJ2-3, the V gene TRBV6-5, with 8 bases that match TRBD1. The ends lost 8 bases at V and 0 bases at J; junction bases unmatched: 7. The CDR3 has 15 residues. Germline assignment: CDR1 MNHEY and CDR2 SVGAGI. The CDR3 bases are TGTGCCAGCCTTCGCCAGGGGGCCAGCACAGATACGCAGTATTTT. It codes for CASLRQGASTDTQYF.

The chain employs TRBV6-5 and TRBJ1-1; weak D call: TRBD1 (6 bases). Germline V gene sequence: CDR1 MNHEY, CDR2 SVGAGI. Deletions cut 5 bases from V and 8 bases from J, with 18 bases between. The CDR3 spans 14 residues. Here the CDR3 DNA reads TGTGCCAGCAGTAGGATACAGGGAGAGGGCGAAGCTTTCTTT. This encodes CASSRIQGEGEAFF.

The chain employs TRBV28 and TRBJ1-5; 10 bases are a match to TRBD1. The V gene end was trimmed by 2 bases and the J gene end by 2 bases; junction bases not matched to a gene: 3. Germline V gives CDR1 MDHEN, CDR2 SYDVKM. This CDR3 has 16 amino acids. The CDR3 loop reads CASSLAGTGGNQPQHF. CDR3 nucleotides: TGTGCCAGCAGTTTAGCCGGGACAGGGGGCAATCAGCCCCAGCATTTT.

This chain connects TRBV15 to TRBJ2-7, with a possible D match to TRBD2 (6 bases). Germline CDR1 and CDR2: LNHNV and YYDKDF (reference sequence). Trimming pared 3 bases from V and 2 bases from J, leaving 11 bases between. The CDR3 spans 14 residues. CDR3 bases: TGTGCCACCAGCAGGCAGCGGGCCACCTACGAGCAGTACTTC. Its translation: CATSRQRATYEQYF. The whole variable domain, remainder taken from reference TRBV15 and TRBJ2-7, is DAMVIQNPRYQVTQFGKPVTLSCSQTLNHNVMYWYQQKSSQAPKLLFHYYDKDFNNEADTPDNFQSRRPNTSFCFLDIRSPGLGDTAMYLCATSRQRATYEQYFGPGTRLTVT.

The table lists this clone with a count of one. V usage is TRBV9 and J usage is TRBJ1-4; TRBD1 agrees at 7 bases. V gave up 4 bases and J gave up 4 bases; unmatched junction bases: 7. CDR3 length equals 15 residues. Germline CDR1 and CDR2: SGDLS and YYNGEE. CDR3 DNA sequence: TGTGCCAGCAGCTCACCGGGACAGATTAATGAAAAACTGTTTTTT. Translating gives CASSSPGQINEKLFF.

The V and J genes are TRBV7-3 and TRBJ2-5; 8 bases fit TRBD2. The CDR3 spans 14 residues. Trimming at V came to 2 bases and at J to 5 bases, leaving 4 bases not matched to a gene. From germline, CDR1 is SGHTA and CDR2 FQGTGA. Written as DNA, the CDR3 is TGTGCCAGCAGCTTAGATGGCGGGAGGGAGACCCAGTACTTC. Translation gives CASSLDGGRETQYF.

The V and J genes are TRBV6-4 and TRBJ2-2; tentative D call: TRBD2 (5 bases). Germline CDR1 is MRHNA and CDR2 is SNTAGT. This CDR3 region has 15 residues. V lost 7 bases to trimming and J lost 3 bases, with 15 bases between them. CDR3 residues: CASKRSGYHTGELFF. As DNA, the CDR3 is TGTGCCAGCAAGCGTTCGGGGTACCACACCGGGGAGCTGTTTTTT.

The CDR3 loop is CASSLGLVTEETQYF. The CDR3 coding sequence is TGTGCCAGCAGCCTGGGACTAGTGACAGAAGAGACCCAGTACTTC. This chain connects TRBV3-1 (or the pseudogene TRBV3-2) to TRBJ2-5; 8 bases line up with TRBD2. The CDR3 spans 15 residues. Germline CDR1 reads LGHDT; CDR2 reads YNNKEL (reference sequence). V was clipped by 4 bases and J by 3 bases; unmatched bases: 7.

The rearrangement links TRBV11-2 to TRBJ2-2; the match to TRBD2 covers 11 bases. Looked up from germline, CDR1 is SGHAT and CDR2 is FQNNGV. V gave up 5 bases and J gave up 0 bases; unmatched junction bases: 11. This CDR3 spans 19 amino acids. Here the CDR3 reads CASSPWRASGRPNTGELFF. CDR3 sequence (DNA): TGTGCCAGCAGCCCATGGAGGGCTAGCGGGAGGCCGAACACCGGGGAGCTGTTTTTT.

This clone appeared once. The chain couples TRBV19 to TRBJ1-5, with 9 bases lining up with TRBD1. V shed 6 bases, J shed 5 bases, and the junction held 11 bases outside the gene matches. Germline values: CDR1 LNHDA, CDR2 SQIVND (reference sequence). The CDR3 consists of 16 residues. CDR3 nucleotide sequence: TGTGCCAGTAGACCCACGACAGGGGGTCGGGATCAGCCCCAGCATTTT. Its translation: CASRPTTGGRDQPQHF.

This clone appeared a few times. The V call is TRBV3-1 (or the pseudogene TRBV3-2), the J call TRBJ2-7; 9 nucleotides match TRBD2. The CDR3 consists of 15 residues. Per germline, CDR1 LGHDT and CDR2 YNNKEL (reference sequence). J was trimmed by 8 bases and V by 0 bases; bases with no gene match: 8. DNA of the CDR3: TGTGCCAGCAGCCAAGATCCGACTAGCGGAAGTAAGCAGTACTTC. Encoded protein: CASSQDPTSGSKQYF.

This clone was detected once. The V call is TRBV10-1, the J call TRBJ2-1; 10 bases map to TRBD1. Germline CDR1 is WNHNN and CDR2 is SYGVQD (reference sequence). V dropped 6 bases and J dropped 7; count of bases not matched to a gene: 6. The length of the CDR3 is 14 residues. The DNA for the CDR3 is TGCGCCAGCAGACCGGGACAGGGGTCGAATGAGCAGTTCTTC. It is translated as CASRPGQGSNEQFF.

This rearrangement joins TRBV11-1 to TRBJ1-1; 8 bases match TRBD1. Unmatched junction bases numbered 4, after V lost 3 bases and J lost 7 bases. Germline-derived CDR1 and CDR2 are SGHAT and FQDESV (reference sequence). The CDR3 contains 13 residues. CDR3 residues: CASSFGTGFEAFF. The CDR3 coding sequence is TGTGCCAGCAGCTTCGGGACAGGCTTTGAAGCTTTCTTT.

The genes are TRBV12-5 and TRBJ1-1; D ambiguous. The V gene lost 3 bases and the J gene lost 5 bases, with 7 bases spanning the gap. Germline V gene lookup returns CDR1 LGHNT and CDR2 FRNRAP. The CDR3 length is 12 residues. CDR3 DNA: TGTGCTAGTGGTTTTTCCATGACTGAAGCTTTCTTT. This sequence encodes CASGFSMTEAFF.

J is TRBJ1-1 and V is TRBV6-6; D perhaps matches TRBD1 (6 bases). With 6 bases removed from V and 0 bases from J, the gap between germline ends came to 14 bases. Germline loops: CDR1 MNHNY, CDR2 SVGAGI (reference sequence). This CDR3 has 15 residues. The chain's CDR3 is CASRKDGQMNTEAFF. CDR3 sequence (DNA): TGTGCCAGCAGAAAAGACGGACAGATGAACACTGAAGCTTTCTTT.

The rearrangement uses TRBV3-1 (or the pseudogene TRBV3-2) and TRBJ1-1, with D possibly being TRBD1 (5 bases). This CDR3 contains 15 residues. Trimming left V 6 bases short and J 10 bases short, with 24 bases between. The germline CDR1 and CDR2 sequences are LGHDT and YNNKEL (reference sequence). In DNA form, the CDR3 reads TGTGCCAGCAGTAGATCTCTCGGGGGAGAGGTGGTAGCTTTCTTT. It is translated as CASSRSLGGEVVAFF.

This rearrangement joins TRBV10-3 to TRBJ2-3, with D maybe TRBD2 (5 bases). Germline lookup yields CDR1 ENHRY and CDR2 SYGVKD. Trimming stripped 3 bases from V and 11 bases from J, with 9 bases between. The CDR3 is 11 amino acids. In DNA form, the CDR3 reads TGTGCCATCAGTGAAGGAGGCCGGCAGTATTTT. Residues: CAISEGGRQYF.

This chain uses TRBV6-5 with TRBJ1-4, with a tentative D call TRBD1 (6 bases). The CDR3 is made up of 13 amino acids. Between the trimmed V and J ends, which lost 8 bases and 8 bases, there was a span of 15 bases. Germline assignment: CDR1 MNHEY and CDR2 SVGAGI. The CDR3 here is CASYRAGGEKLFF. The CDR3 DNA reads TGTGCCAGCTACAGGGCAGGCGGAGAAAAACTGTTTTTT.